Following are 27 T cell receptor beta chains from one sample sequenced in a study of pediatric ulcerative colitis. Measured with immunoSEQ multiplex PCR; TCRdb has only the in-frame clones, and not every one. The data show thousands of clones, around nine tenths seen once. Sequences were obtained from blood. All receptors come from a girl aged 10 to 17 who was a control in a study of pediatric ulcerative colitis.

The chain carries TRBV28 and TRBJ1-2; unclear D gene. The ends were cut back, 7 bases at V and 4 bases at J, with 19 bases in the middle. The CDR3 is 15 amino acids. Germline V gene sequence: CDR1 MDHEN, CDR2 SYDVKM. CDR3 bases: TGTGCCAGCACTACTATAGGGTCTCGACGCTATGGCTACACCTTC. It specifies CASTTIGSRRYGYTF.

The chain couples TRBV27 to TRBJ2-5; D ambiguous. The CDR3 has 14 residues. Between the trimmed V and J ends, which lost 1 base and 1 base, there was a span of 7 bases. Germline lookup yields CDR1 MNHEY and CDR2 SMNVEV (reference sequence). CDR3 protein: CASSLFRSQETQYF. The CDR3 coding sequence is TGTGCCAGCAGTTTATTCAGAAGCCAAGAGACCCAGTACTTC.

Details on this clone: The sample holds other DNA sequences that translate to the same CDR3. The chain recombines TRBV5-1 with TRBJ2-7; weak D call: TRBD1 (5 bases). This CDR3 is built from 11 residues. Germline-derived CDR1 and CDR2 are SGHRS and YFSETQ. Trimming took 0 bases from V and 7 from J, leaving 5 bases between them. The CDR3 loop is CASSLDREQYF. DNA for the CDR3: TGCGCCAGCAGCTTGGACAGGGAGCAGTACTTC.

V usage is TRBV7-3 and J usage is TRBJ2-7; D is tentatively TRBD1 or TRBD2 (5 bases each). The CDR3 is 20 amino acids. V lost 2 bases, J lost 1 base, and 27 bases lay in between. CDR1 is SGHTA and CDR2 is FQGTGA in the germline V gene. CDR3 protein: CASSLYPPGLGPGRSYEQYF. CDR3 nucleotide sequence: TGTGCCAGCAGCTTATATCCCCCGGGTTTGGGTCCAGGGAGATCCTACGAGCAGTACTTC.

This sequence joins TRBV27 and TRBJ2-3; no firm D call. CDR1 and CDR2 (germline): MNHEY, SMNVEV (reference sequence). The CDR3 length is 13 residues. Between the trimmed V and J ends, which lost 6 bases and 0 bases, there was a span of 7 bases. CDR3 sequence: CASSRRSTDTQYF. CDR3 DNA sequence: TGTGCCAGCAGCCGGCGGAGCACAGATACGCAGTATTTT.

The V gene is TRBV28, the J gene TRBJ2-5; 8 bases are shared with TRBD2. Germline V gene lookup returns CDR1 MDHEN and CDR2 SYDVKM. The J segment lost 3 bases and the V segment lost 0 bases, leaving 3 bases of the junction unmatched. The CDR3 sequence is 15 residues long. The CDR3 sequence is CASSLWGAGEETQYF. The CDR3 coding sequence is TGTGCCAGCAGTTTATGGGGAGCGGGAGAAGAGACCCAGTACTTC.

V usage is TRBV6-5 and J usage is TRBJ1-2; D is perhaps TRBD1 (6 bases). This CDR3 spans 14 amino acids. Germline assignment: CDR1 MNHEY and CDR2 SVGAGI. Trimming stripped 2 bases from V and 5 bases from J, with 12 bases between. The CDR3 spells CASSYNIGGYGYTF. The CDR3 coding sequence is TGTGCCAGCAGTTACAACATAGGGGGTTATGGCTACACCTTC.

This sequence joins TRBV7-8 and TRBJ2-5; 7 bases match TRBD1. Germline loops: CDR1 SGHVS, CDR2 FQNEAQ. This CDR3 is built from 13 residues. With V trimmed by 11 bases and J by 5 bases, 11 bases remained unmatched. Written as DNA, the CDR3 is TGTGCCTCTGAGGGGGCAGGTCCGGAGACCCAGTACTTC. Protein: CASEGAGPETQYF.

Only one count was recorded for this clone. The DNA for the CDR3 is TGTGCCAACTCAAGGACAGGGGACTACAATGAGCAGTTCTTC. Translated, it gives CANSRTGDYNEQFF. V usage is TRBV10-3 and J usage is TRBJ2-1, with 9 bases that match TRBD1. Looked up from germline, CDR1 is ENHRY and CDR2 is SYGVKD. CDR3 length equals 14 residues. With 10 bases clipped from V and 3 bases from J, the junction kept 7 bases outside the gene matches.

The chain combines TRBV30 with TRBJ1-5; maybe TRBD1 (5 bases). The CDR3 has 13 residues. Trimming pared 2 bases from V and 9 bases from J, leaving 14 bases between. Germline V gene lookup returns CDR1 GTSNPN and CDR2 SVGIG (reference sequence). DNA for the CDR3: TGTGCCTGGAGTCAGGGACCTATCCCGCCCCAGCATTTT. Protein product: CAWSQGPIPPQHF.

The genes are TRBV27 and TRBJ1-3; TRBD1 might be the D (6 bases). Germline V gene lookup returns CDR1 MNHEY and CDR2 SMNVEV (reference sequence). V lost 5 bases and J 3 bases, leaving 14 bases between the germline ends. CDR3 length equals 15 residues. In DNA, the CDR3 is TGTGCCAGCAGTCTTCAGGGGCAGCTTGGAAACACCATATATTTT. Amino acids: CASSLQGQLGNTIYF.

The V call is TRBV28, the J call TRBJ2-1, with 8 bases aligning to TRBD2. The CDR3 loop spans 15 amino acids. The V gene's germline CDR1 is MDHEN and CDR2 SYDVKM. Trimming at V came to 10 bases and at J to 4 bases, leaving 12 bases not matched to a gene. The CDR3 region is CATFKPGLEYNEQFF. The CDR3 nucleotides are TGTGCCACCTTTAAGCCGGGACTAGAATACAATGAGCAGTTCTTC.

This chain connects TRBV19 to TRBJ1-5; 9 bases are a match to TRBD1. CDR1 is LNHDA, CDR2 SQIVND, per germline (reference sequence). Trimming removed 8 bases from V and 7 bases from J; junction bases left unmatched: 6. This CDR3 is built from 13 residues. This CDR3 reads CASGTGGLQPQHF. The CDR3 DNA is TGTGCCAGTGGTACAGGGGGCTTGCAGCCCCAGCATTTT. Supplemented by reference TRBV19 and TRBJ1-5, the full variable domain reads DGGITQSPKYLFRKEGQNVTLSCEQNLNHDAMYWYRQDPGQGLRLIYYSQIVNDFQKGDIAEGYSVSREKKESFPLTVTSAQKNPTAFYLCASGTGGLQPQHFGDGTRLSIL.

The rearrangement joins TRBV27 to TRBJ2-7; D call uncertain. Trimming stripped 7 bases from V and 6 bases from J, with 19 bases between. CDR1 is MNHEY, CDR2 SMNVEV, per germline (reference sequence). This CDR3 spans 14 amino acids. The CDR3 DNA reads TGTGCCAGCACCACTCTCCAGGCCTGGGGCGAGCAGTACTTC. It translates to CASTTLQAWGEQYF.

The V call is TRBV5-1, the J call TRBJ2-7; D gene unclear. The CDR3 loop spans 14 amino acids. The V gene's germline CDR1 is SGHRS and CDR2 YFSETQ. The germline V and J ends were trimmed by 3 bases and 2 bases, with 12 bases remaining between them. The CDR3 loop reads CASSWQAQTYEQYF. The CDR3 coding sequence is TGCGCCAGCAGCTGGCAGGCCCAAACCTACGAGCAGTACTTC.

The CDR3 sequence: CASSPPRTETGELFF. DNA of the CDR3: TGCGCCAGCAGCCCGCCCCGGACTGAGACCGGGGAGCTGTTTTTT. The chain is built from TRBV5-1 and TRBJ2-2; TRBD2 might be the D (5 bases). Trimming removed 4 bases from V and 5 bases from J, with 15 bases in between. CDR1 is SGHRS and CDR2 is YFSETQ in the germline V gene. The CDR3 totals 15 residues.

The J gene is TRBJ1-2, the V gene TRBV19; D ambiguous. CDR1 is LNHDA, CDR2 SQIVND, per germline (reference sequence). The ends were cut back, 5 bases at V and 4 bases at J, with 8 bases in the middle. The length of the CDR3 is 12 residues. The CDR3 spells CASSPDFYGYTF. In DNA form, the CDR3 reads TGTGCCAGTAGTCCGGACTTCTATGGCTACACCTTC.

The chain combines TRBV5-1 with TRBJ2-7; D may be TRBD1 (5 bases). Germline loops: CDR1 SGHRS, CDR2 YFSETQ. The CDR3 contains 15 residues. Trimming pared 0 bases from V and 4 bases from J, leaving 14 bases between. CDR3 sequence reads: CASSLAGVRAYEQYF. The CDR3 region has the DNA TGCGCCAGCAGCTTGGCTGGTGTCAGGGCTTACGAGCAGTACTTC.

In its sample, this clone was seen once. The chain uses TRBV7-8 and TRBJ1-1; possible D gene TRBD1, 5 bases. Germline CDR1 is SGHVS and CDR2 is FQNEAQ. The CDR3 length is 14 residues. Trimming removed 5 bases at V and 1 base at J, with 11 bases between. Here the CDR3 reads CASSTFDRNTEAFF. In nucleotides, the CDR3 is TGTGCCAGCAGCACATTCGACAGGAACACTGAAGCTTTCTTT.

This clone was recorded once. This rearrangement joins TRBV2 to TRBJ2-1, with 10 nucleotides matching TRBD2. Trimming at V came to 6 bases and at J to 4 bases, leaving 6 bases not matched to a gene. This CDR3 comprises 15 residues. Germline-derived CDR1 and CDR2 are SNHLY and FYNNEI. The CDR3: CASRVTSGTYNEQFF. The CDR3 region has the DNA TGTGCCAGCAGAGTTACTAGCGGGACTTACAATGAGCAGTTCTTC.

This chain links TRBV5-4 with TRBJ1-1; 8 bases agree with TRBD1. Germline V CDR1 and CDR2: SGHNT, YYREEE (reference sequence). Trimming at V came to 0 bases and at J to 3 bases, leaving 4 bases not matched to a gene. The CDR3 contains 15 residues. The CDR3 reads CASSLAHRGDTEAFF. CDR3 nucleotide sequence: TGTGCCAGCAGCTTGGCTCACAGGGGGGACACTGAAGCTTTCTTT.

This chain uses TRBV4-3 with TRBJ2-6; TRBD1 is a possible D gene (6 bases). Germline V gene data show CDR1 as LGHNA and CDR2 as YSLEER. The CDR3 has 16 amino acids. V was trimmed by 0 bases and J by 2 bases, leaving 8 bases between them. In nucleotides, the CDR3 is TGCGCCAGCAGCCAAGATACAGGGACTGGGGCCAACGTCCTGACTTTC. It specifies CASSQDTGTGANVLTF.

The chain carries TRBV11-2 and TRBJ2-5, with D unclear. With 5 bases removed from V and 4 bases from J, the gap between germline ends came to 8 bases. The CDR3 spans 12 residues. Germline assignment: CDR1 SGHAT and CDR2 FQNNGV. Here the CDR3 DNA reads TGTGCCAGCAGCCCCCCCGGAGAGACCCAGTACTTC. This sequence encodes CASSPPGETQYF.

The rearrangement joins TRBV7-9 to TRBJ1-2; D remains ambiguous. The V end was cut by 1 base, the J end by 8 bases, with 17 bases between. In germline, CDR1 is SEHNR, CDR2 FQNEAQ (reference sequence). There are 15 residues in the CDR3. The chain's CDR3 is CASSLEDPKWEGYTF. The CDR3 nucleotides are TGTGCCAGCAGCTTAGAGGACCCCAAGTGGGAAGGCTACACCTTC.

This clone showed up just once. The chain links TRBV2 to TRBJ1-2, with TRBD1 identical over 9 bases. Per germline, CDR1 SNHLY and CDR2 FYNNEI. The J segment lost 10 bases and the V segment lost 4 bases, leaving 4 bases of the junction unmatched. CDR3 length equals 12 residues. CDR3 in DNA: TGTGCCAGCAGTGGGGACAGGGACGCCTACACCTTC. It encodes CASSGDRDAYTF.

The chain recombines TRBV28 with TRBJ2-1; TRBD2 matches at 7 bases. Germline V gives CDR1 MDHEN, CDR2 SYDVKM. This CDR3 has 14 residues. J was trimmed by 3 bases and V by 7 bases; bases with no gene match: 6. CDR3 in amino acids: CASNPTSVYNEQFF. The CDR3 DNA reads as TGTGCCAGCAATCCTACTAGCGTCTACAATGAGCAGTTCTTC.

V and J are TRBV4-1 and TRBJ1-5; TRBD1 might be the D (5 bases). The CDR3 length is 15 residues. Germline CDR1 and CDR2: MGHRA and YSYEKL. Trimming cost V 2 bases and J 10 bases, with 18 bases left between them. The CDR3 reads CASSQRDGGPFPQHF. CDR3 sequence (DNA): TGCGCCAGCAGCCAAAGGGACGGCGGGCCATTTCCCCAGCATTTT.